A single sample is the source of the 26 T cell receptor beta chains below, sequenced in a study of blood T cell repertoires in COVID-19 (dated by TCRdb to 2020 to 2021). Library preparation was by the immunoSEQ multiplex PCR assay. Entries here come from immuneACCESS through TCRdb and include only in-frame sequences with V and J called. Some clones fail to appear in such tables; in the studies checked, an unresolved V gene covers under half of the shortfall, and the cause of the remainder is unknown. For this sample there are under 200,000 clones; 88% appear just once. More than 2% of the sample is held by the ten biggest clonotypes. The sequenced sample was peripheral blood. These receptors were obtained from a man over 45 who had recovered from COVID-19.

The V call is TRBV27, the J call TRBJ1-3, with 11 bases fitting TRBD1. Germline CDR1 reads MNHEY; CDR2 reads SMNVEV (reference sequence). The junction had 7 bases not matched to a gene; V was cut back by 3 bases and J by 9 bases. The CDR3 totals 15 residues. The CDR3 reads CASSFTGTGGFTIYF. The CDR3 DNA reads as TGTGCCAGCAGTTTTACCGGGACAGGGGGATTCACCATATATTTT.

This chain connects TRBV27 to TRBJ2-7; 10 bases fit TRBD2. There are 15 residues in the CDR3. V shed 3 bases, J shed 2 bases, and the junction held 4 bases outside the gene matches. Germline V lookup: CDR1 MNHEY, CDR2 SMNVEV (reference sequence). The CDR3 nucleotides are TGTGCCAGCAGTTTGCAGCGGGGGGGGACCTACGAGCAGTACTTC. Translation gives CASSLQRGGTYEQYF.

The rearrangement joins TRBV3-1 (or the pseudogene TRBV3-2) to TRBJ2-7; D is unresolved. The CDR3 is 12 residues long. In germline, CDR1 is LGHDT, CDR2 YNNKEL (reference sequence). V was shortened by 4 bases and J by 5 bases, with 9 bases between the two germline ends. The CDR3 DNA sequence: TGTGCCAGCAGCCGCGTATTGGACGAGCAGTACTTC. Its translation: CASSRVLDEQYF.

This sequence joins TRBV10-2 and TRBJ2-2; the match to TRBD1 covers 10 bases. From germline, CDR1 is WSHSY and CDR2 SAAADI. The ends lost 6 bases at V and 5 bases at J; junction bases unmatched: 9. The CDR3 runs to 16 residues. The CDR3 is CASRERTGGKTGELFF. The CDR3 DNA reads as TGCGCCAGCAGGGAAAGGACAGGGGGAAAAACCGGGGAGCTGTTTTTT.

This clone occurred once. The chain uses TRBV18 and TRBJ1-1, with D perhaps TRBD1 (6 bases). The germline CDR1 and CDR2 sequences are KGHSH and LQKENI. Trimming took off 4 bases at V and 0 bases at J, with 24 bases between the two ends. CDR3 size: 19 residues. The CDR3: CASSRRLGGKAGMNTEAFF. CDR3 nucleotides: TGTGCCAGCTCACGACGGTTGGGGGGCAAAGCGGGGATGAACACTGAAGCTTTCTTT.

The rearrangement joins TRBV27 to TRBJ2-2, with 9 bases that match TRBD2. V was pared by 2 bases and J by 1 base, with 8 bases of the junction left unmatched. This CDR3 comprises 18 residues. CDR1 and CDR2 from the germline V gene are MNHEY and SMNVEV (reference sequence). CDR3 residues: CASSLVSRSGGNTGELFF. Here the CDR3 DNA reads TGTGCCAGCAGTTTAGTGTCTCGTAGCGGGGGGAACACCGGGGAGCTGTTTTTT.

The CDR3 loop is CSVVPPDTGELFF. The CDR3 nucleotides are TGCAGCGTTGTCCCCCCAGACACCGGGGAGCTGTTTTTT. V gene TRBV29-1 combines with J gene TRBJ2-2; D is unresolved. Germline V gives CDR1 SQVTM, CDR2 ANQGSEA. The CDR3 runs to 13 residues. V gave up 4 bases and J gave up 3 bases, with 9 bases separating them.

The rearrangement joins TRBV9 to TRBJ2-3; 8 nucleotides match TRBD1. The CDR3 sequence is 14 residues long. V lost 4 bases to trimming and J lost 4 bases; unmatched junction nucleotides: 5. CDR1 and CDR2 from the germline V gene are SGDLS and YYNGEE. CDR3: CASSLQTGADTQYF. CDR3 DNA sequence: TGTGCCAGCAGCCTCCAGACAGGGGCAGATACGCAGTATTTT.

This clone has only a few counts. The CDR3 nucleotides read TGTGCCAGGGTGATAGTTAAGACAGGGGCGAACACTGAAGCTTTCTTT. Translated, it gives CARVIVKTGANTEAFF. V is TRBV3-1 (or the pseudogene TRBV3-2) and J is TRBJ1-1; 8 nucleotides line up with TRBD1. Germline V gives CDR1 LGHDT, CDR2 YNNKEL (reference sequence). Trimming removed 9 bases from V and 1 base from J; junction bases left unmatched: 13. The CDR3 contains 16 residues.

For the CDR3, the DNA is TGTGCCAGCTGCCGACAGGGGACTAATGAAAAACTGTTTTTT. Translation gives CASCRQGTNEKLFF. This chain joins TRBV27 and TRBJ1-4; the match to TRBD1 covers 8 bases. This CDR3 has 14 residues. V was pared by 8 bases and J by 2 bases, with 4 bases of the junction left unmatched. The germline V gene encodes CDR1 MNHEY and CDR2 SMNVEV (reference sequence).

This chain links TRBV27 with TRBJ2-3; 7 bases agree with TRBD1. The CDR3 runs 16 residues. From germline, CDR1 is MNHEY and CDR2 SMNVEV (reference sequence). V gave up 5 bases and J gave up 0 bases; unmatched junction bases: 8. The CDR3 here is CASSVNRGASTDTQYF. The CDR3 DNA is TGTGCCAGCAGTGTAAACAGGGGCGCGAGCACAGATACGCAGTATTTT.

This clone was counted a few times. The rearrangement joins TRBV11-1 to TRBJ2-7; no reliable D call. CDR3 length: 16 residues. CDR1 is SGHAT and CDR2 is FQDESV in the germline V gene (reference sequence). Trimming took off 1 base at V and 7 bases at J, with 20 bases between the two ends. CDR3 coding DNA: TGTGCCAGCAGCTTAGAACAGCAGACGTTTACCCTTGAGCAGTACTTC. This gives the protein CASSLEQQTFTLEQYF. Drawing the rest from reference TRBV11-1 and TRBJ2-7, the complete variable domain is EAEVAQSPRYKITEKSQAVAFWCDPISGHATLYWYRQILGQGPELLVQFQDESVVDDSQLPKDRFSAERLKGVDSTLKIQPAELGDSAMYLCASSLEQQTFTLEQYFGPGTRLTVT.

This clone showed up just once. The chain joins TRBV5-1 to TRBJ2-7; the D gene is possibly TRBD2 (5 bases). CDR3 length equals 12 residues. Trimming removed 1 base at V and 5 bases at J, with 7 bases between. Germline CDR1 reads SGHRS; CDR2 reads YFSETQ. The CDR3 nucleotides are TGCGCCAGCAGCTTGCCCGGGGACGAGCAGTACTTC. Translation gives CASSLPGDEQYF.

This chain joins TRBV5-6 and TRBJ1-5, with D unclear. Germline lookup yields CDR1 SGHDT and CDR2 YYEEEE. The CDR3 consists of 15 residues. V was pared by 4 bases and J by 2 bases, with 13 bases between. CDR3 nucleotide sequence: TGTGCCAGCAGCACCCGGAGGAGGGGCAATCAGCCCCAGCATTTT. This translates into CASSTRRRGNQPQHF.

This clone was detected only once. The chain links TRBV19 to TRBJ2-7; the D gene is possibly TRBD1 (6 bases). CDR1 and CDR2 from the germline V gene are LNHDA and SQIVND (reference sequence). CDR3 size: 15 residues. The germline V and J ends were trimmed by 9 bases and 0 bases, with 18 bases remaining between them. CDR3 region: CARQGPLTGSYEQYF. The DNA for the CDR3 is TGTGCCAGACAGGGACCTCTAACGGGCTCCTACGAGCAGTACTTC.

This clone was recorded only once. J is TRBJ2-7 and V is TRBV5-6; TRBD2 aligns across 13 bases. The germline V gene has CDR1 SGHDT and CDR2 YYEEEE. V lost 4 bases and J lost 4; bases outside the gene matches: 8. The CDR3 runs to 16 residues. CDR3 DNA sequence: TGTGCCAGCAGCCCGCGGACTAGCGGGGGTAGGTACGAGCAGTACTTC. Protein product: CASSPRTSGGRYEQYF.

This chain links TRBV7-2 with TRBJ2-7; no clear D. The CDR3 covers 13 residues. The germline gives CDR1 SGHTA, CDR2 FQGNSA. The V end was cut by 1 base, the J end by 4 bases, with 8 bases between. The CDR3, as DNA: TGTGCCAGCAGCTTAGATCCTCTTTACGAGCAGTACTTC. Protein: CASSLDPLYEQYF.

J is TRBJ2-1 and V is TRBV6-2 or TRBV6-3; 8 bases are a match to TRBD2. The CDR3 contains 17 residues. Germline V gene sequence: CDR1 MNHEY, CDR2 SVGEGT. The V gene end was trimmed by 4 bases and the J gene end by 3 bases; junction bases not matched to a gene: 11. The CDR3 bases are TGTGCCAGCAGTTCACATTATAGCGGGGTAATCTACAATGAGCAGTTCTTC. This sequence encodes CASSSHYSGVIYNEQFF.

In the case of this clone: One junction end does not reproduce the germline sequence, and a read error may be involved. The chain recombines TRBV25-1 with TRBJ1-2; 12 nucleotides align to TRBD1. CDR3 length equals 15 residues. Germline V gives CDR1 MGHDK, CDR2 SYGVNS. CDR3: CASSDGTGGRYDLCF. The CDR3 DNA reads TGTGCCAGCAGTGACGGGACAGGGGGCCGGTACGACTTATGCTTC.

The chain couples TRBV19 to TRBJ1-1, with D maybe TRBD1 (6 bases). Between the trimmed V and J ends, which lost 0 bases and 4 bases, there was a span of 9 bases. Germline CDR1 is LNHDA and CDR2 is SQIVND (reference sequence). CDR3 length: 14 amino acids. The CDR3: CASSIDQGFTEAFF. For the CDR3, the DNA is TGTGCCAGTAGTATAGATCAGGGGTTCACTGAAGCTTTCTTT.

The chain is built from TRBV7-2 and TRBJ2-3; 8 positions agree with TRBD2. The junction had 7 bases not matched to a gene; V was cut back by 6 bases and J by 5 bases. The length of the CDR3 is 14 residues. Germline CDR1 is SGHTA and CDR2 is FQGNSA. The CDR3 spells CASSLRGGVDTQYF. In DNA form, the CDR3 reads TGTGCCAGCAGTCTCCGGGGGGGTGTAGATACGCAGTATTTT.

The chain recombines TRBV19 with TRBJ1-1; TRBD1 might be the D (6 bases). Per germline, CDR1 LNHDA and CDR2 SQIVND (reference sequence). This CDR3 spans 13 amino acids. The V end was cut by 7 bases, the J end by 6 bases, with 15 bases between. The CDR3 DNA follows: TGTGCCAGTAAAGAGCAGGGGATATCTGAAGCTTTCTTT. Protein: CASKEQGISEAFF.

The chain joins TRBV5-1 to TRBJ2-5; 8 bases are a match to TRBD1. V was pared by 4 bases and J by 2 bases, with 7 bases of the junction left unmatched. This CDR3 is 15 amino acids long. The germline CDR1 and CDR2 sequences are SGHRS and YFSETQ. This CDR3 is CASSTWTGPQETQYF. CDR3 in DNA: TGCGCCAGCAGCACTTGGACAGGGCCTCAAGAGACCCAGTACTTC.

As DNA, the CDR3 is TGTGCCAGCAGTACTCCGGGACAGGGGTCCTATGGCTACACCTTC. As protein: CASSTPGQGSYGYTF. The chain carries TRBV6-5 and TRBJ1-2, with 10 bases lining up with TRBD1. From germline, CDR1 is MNHEY and CDR2 SVGAGI. J gave up 4 bases and V 5 bases, and 7 bases lay outside the gene matches. The CDR3 sequence is 15 residues long.

This clone was found once. The chain links TRBV6-5 to TRBJ2-7; TRBD1 agrees at 7 bases. The CDR3 is 13 residues long. V was pared by 6 bases and J by 7 bases, with 9 bases of the junction left unmatched. Germline assignment: CDR1 MNHEY and CDR2 SVGAGI. CDR3 residues: CASSPDRELEQYF. CDR3 nucleotides: TGTGCCAGCAGCCCAGACAGGGAGCTGGAGCAGTACTTC.

The genes are TRBV28 and TRBJ2-1; D might be TRBD2 (5 bases). CDR1 and CDR2 from the germline V gene are MDHEN and SYDVKM. The ends were cut back, 5 bases at V and 0 bases at J, with 17 bases in the middle. This CDR3 is built from 17 residues. The CDR3 loop reads CASSLRGQAPSYNEQFF. The CDR3, as DNA: TGTGCCAGCAGTCTTAGAGGGCAGGCGCCCTCCTACAATGAGCAGTTCTTC.